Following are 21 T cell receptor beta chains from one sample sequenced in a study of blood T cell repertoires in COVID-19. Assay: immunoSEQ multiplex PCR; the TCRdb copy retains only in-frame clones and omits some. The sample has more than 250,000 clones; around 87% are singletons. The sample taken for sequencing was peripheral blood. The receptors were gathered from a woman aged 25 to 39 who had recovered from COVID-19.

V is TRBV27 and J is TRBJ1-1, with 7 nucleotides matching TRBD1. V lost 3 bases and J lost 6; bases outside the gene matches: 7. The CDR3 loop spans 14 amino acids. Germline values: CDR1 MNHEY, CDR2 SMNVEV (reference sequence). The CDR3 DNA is TGTGCCAGCAGTTTCCTTGGACAGGTCCCTGAAGCTTTCTTT. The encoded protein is CASSFLGQVPEAFF.

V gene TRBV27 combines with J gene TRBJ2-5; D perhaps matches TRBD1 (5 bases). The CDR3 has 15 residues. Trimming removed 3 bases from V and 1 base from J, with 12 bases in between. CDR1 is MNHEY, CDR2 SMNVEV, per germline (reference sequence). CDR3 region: CASSFYGHLQETQYF. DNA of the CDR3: TGTGCCAGCAGTTTCTACGGACACCTCCAAGAGACCCAGTACTTC.

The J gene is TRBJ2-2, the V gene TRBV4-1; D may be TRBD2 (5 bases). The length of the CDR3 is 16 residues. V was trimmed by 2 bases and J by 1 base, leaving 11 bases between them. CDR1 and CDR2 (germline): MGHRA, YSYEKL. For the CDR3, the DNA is TGCGCCAGCAGCCAAATCCATGCGGGGAACACCGGGGAGCTGTTTTTT. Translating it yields CASSQIHAGNTGELFF.

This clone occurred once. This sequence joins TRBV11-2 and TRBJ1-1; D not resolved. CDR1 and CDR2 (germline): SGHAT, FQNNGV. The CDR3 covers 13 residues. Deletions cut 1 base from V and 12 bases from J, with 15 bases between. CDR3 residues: CASSLAPVYETFF. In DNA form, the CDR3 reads TGTGCCAGCAGCTTAGCTCCGGTGTATGAGACTTTCTTT.

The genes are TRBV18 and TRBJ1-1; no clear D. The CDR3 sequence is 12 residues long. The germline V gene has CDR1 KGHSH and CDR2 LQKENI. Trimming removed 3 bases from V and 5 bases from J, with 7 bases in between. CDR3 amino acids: CASSPLKTEAFF. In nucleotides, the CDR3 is TGTGCCAGCTCACCCCTTAAAACTGAAGCTTTCTTT. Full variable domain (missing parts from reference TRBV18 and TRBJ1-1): NAGVMQNPRHLVRRRGQEARLRCSPMKGHSHVYWYRQLPEEGLKFMVYLQKENIIDESGMPKERFSAEFPKEGPSILRIQQVVRGDSAAYFCASSPLKTEAFFGQGTRLTVV.

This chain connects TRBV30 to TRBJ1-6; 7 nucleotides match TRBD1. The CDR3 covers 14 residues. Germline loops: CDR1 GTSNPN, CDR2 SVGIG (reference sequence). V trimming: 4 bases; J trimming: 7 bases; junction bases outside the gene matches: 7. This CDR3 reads CAWTRDRLNSPLHF. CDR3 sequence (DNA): TGTGCCTGGACTCGGGACAGACTGAATTCACCCCTCCACTTT.

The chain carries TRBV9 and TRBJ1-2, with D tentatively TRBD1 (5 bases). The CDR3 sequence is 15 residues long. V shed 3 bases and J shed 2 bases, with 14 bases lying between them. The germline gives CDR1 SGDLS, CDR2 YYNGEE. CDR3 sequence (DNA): TGTGCCAGCAGCGCCACTCTGACAGAGAACTATGGCTACACCTTC. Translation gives CASSATLTENYGYTF.

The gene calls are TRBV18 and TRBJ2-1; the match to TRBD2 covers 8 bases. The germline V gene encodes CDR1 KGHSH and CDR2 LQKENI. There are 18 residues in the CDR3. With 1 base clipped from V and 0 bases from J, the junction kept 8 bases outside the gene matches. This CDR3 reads CASSPRLAGAHSYNEQFF. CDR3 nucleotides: TGTGCCAGCTCACCACGGCTAGCGGGCGCACACTCCTACAATGAGCAGTTCTTC.

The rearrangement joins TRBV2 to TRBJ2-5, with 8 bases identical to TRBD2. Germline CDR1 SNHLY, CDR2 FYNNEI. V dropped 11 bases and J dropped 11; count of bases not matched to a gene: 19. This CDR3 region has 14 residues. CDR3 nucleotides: TGTGCCCTTGCGCCAGCGGTAGCGGGAACCCGTCAGTACTTC. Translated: CALAPAVAGTRQYF.

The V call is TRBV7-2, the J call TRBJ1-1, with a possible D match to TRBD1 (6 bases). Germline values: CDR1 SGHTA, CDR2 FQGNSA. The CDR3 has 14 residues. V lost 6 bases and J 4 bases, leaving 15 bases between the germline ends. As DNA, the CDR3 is TGTGCCAGCAGTTTTTACAGGGATCCCACTGAAGCTTTCTTT. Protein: CASSFYRDPTEAFF.

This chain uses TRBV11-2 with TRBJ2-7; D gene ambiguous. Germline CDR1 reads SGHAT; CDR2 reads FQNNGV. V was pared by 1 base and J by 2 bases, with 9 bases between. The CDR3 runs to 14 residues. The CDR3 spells CASSLGYGAYEQYF. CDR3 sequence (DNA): TGTGCCAGCAGCTTAGGTTACGGTGCCTACGAGCAGTACTTC.

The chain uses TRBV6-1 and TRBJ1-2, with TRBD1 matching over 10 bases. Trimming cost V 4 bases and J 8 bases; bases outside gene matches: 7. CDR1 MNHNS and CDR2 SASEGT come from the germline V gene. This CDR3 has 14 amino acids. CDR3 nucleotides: TGTGCCAGCAGTGGAGCCGGGACAGGGGACGGCTACACCTTC. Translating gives CASSGAGTGDGYTF.

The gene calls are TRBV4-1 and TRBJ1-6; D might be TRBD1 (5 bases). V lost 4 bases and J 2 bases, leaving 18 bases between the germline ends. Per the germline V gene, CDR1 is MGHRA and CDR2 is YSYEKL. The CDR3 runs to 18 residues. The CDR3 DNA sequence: TGCGCCAGCAGCCCTGAACCTCCTAAAGGGGCCTATAATTCACCCCTCCACTTT. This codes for CASSPEPPKGAYNSPLHF.

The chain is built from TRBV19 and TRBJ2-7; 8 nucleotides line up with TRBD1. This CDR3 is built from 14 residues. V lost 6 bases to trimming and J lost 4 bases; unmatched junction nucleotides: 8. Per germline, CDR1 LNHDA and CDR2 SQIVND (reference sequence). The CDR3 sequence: CASRYNGQGYEQYF. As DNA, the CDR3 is TGTGCCAGTAGGTACAATGGACAGGGATACGAGCAGTACTTC.

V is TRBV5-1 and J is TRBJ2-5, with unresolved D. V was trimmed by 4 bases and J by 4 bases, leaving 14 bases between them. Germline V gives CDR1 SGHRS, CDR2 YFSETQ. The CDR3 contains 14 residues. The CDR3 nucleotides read TGCGCCAGCAGCGTCCTCCCGGGTTCAGAGACCCAGTACTTC. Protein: CASSVLPGSETQYF.

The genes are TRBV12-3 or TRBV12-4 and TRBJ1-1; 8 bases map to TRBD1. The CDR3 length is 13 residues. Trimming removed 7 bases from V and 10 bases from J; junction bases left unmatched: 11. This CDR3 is CASTLQGAQRAFF. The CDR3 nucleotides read TGTGCCAGCACCCTTCAGGGGGCCCAAAGAGCTTTCTTT.

CDR3 sequence reads: CASSKVRGQETQYF. CDR3 bases: TGTGCCAGCAGTAAAGTAAGGGGCCAAGAGACCCAGTACTTC. V is TRBV5-4 and J is TRBJ2-5; weak D call: TRBD1 (5 bases). The CDR3 is 14 residues long. Trimming shortened V by 5 bases and J by 1 base, and 12 bases separated the two germline ends. The germline gives CDR1 SGHNT, CDR2 YYREEE (reference sequence).

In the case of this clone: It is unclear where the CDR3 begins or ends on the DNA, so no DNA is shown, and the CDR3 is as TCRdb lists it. Here the CDR3 reads CASSTSETQYF. This rearrangement joins TRBV6-5 to TRBJ2-5; the table's D call TRBD2 went unverified against the DNA. The CDR3 length equals 11 residues, ends included. Per germline, CDR1 MNHEY and CDR2 SVGAGI.

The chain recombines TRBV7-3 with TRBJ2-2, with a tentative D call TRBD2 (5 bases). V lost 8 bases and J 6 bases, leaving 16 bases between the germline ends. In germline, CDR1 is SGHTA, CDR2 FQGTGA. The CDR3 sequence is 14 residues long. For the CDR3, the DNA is TGTGCCAGCGCCCGCCTAGCTGCCTCCGGGGAGCTGTTTTTT. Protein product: CASARLAASGELFF.

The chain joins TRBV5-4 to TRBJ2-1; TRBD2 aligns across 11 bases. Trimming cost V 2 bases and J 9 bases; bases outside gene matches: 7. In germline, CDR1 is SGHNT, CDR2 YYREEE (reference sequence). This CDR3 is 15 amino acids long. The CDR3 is CASSFLAGGQGEQFF. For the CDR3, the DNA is TGTGCCAGCAGCTTCTTAGCGGGGGGGCAAGGTGAGCAGTTCTTC.

CDR3 loop: CTSSPIGNPGLTNSGELFF. DNA of the CDR3: TGCACCAGCAGCCCAATTGGGAATCCGGGACTCACTAACTCCGGGGAGCTGTTTTTT. V gene TRBV1 combines with J gene TRBJ2-2; TRBD2, as called in the table, went unchecked against the DNA. TRBV1 is listed as a pseudogene. This CDR3 region has 19 residues.